This T cell receptor delta chain was captured by sequencing in a study of gammadelta T cells in human blood (dated by TCRdb to the early 2020s). Based on its abundance in the sample, this clone is medium-sized (0.01 to 0.1%). Its antigen is unknown. Nothing much larger sits one base from this clone, and base qualities are not available. Relative to germline, V is missing 4 bases and J is missing 0 bases, with 11 bases of the junction outside any gene match. The CDR1 and CDR2 encoded by the germline V gene are TSWWSYY and QGS. Reading from cysteine to phenylalanine, the CDR3 counts 18 amino acids. Only the CDR3 portion is preserved as DNA: 54 bases, with reading frame beginning at the first base. Broader findings and caveats from the paper: According to the study, polyclonal expansion of innate gamma-delta T cells immediately after birth appeared to be driven by microbial exposure.

Preparation of the library involved RT-PCR. The data were produced on an Illumina MiSeq. Public reads were reanalyzed in TCRdb with CATT, and rows carrying the same DNA were merged afterwards. This sample comprises more than 900 delta-chain clones, less than 9% of them detected only once. The top ten hold roughly 11% of the sample. The sequence was obtained from a human donor. Sample: non-Vgamma9Vdelta2 gamma-delta T cells from adult blood. The chain links TRDV1 with TRDJ1; 10 of the junction bases match TRDD3. The DNA sequence reads TGTGCTCTTGGGGGCGACAGCTGGGGGATAGCGTACACCGATAAACTCATCTTT. Its coded protein is CALGGDSWGIAYTDKLIF.